This T cell receptor (beta chain) was identified in a study of cytomegalovirus exposure and HLA in healthy donors. Findings and limits, study-wide: Rare sequences made up most TCRs, while some public TCRs were found in many donors. The classifier reportedly diagnosed cytomegalovirus status with high sensitivity and specificity. Fewer than 200 TCR beta chains were listed as cytomegalovirus-associated.

Trimming removed 3 bases at V and 3 bases at J, with 6 bases between. Germline V gives CDR1 KGHSH, CDR2 LQKENI. The CDR3 is 12 amino acids. About this clone: What it recognizes is unknown. The same CDR3 can be traced to other DNA sequences in this sample.

Primers for the PCR totalled 60 Vbeta and 13 Jbeta. Per the original data handling: About 11 million shared chains were among the roughly 80 million unique TCR beta chains that a later analysis counted. Some clones are missing from TCRdb's copy, which holds only in-frame ones; the method was immunoSEQ multiplex PCR. V and J calls plus clone size are reproduced from that table; the DNA served to infer D and trimming. The sample lists some 130,000 clones, 65% to 70% occurring once. The sequence was obtained from a human donor in good health. This sequence joins TRBV18 and TRBJ2-7, with D possibly being TRBD2 (5 bases). Source material: PBMCs. As DNA, the CDR3 is TGTGCCAGCTCACCCCGGGGCTACGAGCAGTACTTC. Its translation: CASSPRGYEQYF.